This T cell receptor beta chain was documented in a study of vaccination effects on CD4 cells after COVID-19. The culture ran for under eleven days, and then CD4+ T cells were isolated. As their vaccination, participants received two doses of either BNT162b2 or mRNA-1273. Fresh IL-2-containing medium replaced half the medium on days 3 and 7. Here immunoSEQ multiplex PCR was the method, and the copy in TCRdb shows in-frame clones only, minus some. The sample records tens of thousands of clones, over 65% being singletons. Germline CDR1 SGHRS, CDR2 YFSETQ. This CDR3 spans 14 amino acids. V lost 2 bases, J lost 5 bases, and 11 bases lay in between. For this clone: Its cognate antigen is unknown.

This sequence was found in a human donor who received a COVID-19 vaccine. The input for sequencing was CD4+ T cells from PBMCs cultured without peptide, taken after COVID-19 vaccination. The chain couples TRBV5-1 to TRBJ2-1, with TRBD1 as a possible D gene (6 bases). CDR3 nucleotide sequence: TGCGCCAGCAGCTTACAGGGTTTAGACAATGAGCAGTTCTTC. Amino acids: CASSLQGLDNEQFF.